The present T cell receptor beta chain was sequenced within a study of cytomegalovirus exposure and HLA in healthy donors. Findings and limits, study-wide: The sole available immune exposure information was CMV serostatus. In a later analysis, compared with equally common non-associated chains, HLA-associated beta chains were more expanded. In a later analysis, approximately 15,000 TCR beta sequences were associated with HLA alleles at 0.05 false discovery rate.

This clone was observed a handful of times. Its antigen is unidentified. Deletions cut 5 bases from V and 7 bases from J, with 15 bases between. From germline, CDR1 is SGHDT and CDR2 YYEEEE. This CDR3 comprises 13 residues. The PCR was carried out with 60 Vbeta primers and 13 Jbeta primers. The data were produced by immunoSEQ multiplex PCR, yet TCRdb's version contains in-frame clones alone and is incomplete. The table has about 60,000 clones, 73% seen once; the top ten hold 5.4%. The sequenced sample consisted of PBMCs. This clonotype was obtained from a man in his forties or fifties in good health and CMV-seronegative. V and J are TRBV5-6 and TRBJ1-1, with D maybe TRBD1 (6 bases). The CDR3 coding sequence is TGTGCCAGCAGTCCCATGGGGGCGTTTGAAGCTTTCTTT. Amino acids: CASSPMGAFEAFF.